This T cell receptor (beta chain) was captured by sequencing in a study of OX40 agonist ivuxolimab in advanced cancers. Data came from immunoSEQ multiplex PCR; TCRdb stores just in-frame clones and leaves some out. The data hold 50,000 to 70,000 clones, with 85% observed a single time. The CDR3 sequence is 18 residues long. Germline CDR1 reads SGHRS; CDR2 reads YFSETQ. Germline trimming cut 0 bases from V and 2 bases from J; bases unmatched to any gene: 6. The origin of this receptor is an adult with an advanced solid tumor such as melanoma, head and neck, liver or kidney cancer. The chain links TRBV5-1 to TRBJ2-3, with 13 nucleotides matching TRBD2. The input for sequencing was CD4+ or CD8+ T cells sorted from blood, taken in a trial of the OX40 agonist ivuxolimab. For the CDR3, the DNA is TGCGCCAGCAGCTTGGGACTAGCGGGAGGCCTCAACACAGATACGCAGTATTTT. Translating gives CASSLGLAGGLNTDTQYF. Drawing the rest from reference TRBV5-1 and TRBJ2-3, the complete variable domain is KAGVTQTPRYLIKTRGQQVTLSCSPISGHRSVSWYQQTPGQGLQFLFEYFSETQRNKGNFPGRFSGRQFSNSRSEMNVSTLELGDSALYLCASSLGLAGGLNTDTQYFGPGTRLTVL.